These 18 T cell receptor beta chains came from one sample sequenced in a study of blood T cell repertoires in COVID-19. Repertoires were generated with immunoSEQ multiplex PCR, while TCRdb's copy carries only in-frame clones and drops some. The repertoire holds under 100,000 clones, about 85% seen once, with about 23% in the top ten. The sample consisted of peripheral blood. Receptors were obtained from a man older than 75 with active or convalescent COVID-19.

Details on this clone: Distinct nucleotide sequences in the sample also encode this CDR3. The chain joins TRBV18 to TRBJ2-3; D gene ambiguous. V was clipped by 2 bases and J by 2 bases, with 2 bases between them. Germline V CDR1 and CDR2: KGHSH, LQKENI. The CDR3 extends over 12 amino acids. The CDR3 is CASSPYTDTQYF. CDR3 sequence (DNA): TGTGCCAGCTCACCATACACAGATACGCAGTATTTT. The whole variable domain, filled in from reference TRBV18 and TRBJ2-3, reads NAGVMQNPRHLVRRRGQEARLRCSPMKGHSHVYWYRQLPEEGLKFMVYLQKENIIDESGMPKERFSAEFPKEGPSILRIQQVVRGDSAAYFCASSPYTDTQYFGPGTRLTVL.

The chain combines TRBV2 with TRBJ1-6; TRBD1 aligns across 7 bases. The CDR3 is made up of 13 amino acids. The germline gives CDR1 SNHLY, CDR2 FYNNEI. V lost 6 bases, J lost 8 bases, and 4 bases stayed unmatched. This CDR3 reads CASRQTGDSPLHF. The CDR3 DNA is TGTGCCAGCAGACAAACAGGGGATTCACCCCTCCACTTT.

CDR3 in DNA: TGTGCCAGCAGAAAGGGGCGAGCCCCATTTTCCTACAATGAGCAGTTCTTC. It yields the protein CASRKGRAPFSYNEQFF. The gene calls are TRBV28 and TRBJ2-1, with TRBD1 as a possible D gene (5 bases). Trimming pared 6 bases from V and 1 base from J, leaving 19 bases between. The CDR3 consists of 17 residues. Germline CDR1 is MDHEN and CDR2 is SYDVKM.

The rearrangement joins TRBV5-5 to TRBJ1-4; perhaps TRBD1 as D (5 bases). Germline loops: CDR1 SGHKS, CDR2 YYEKEE (reference sequence). V was shortened by 7 bases and J by 7 bases, with 17 bases between the two germline ends. The CDR3 length is 14 residues. The CDR3 DNA reads TGTGCCAGCCGGTCTAGGCAGGGTGGTGAAAAACTGTTTTTT. It specifies CASRSRQGGEKLFF. Full variable domain (remainder filled in from reference TRBV5-5 and TRBJ1-4): DAGVTQSPTHLIKTRGQQVTLRCSPISGHKSVSWYQQVLGQGPQFIFQYYEKEERGRGNFPDRFSARQFPNYSSELNVNALLLGDSALYLCASRSRQGGEKLFFGSGTQLSVL.

This chain connects TRBV5-1 to TRBJ2-6, with D perhaps matching TRBD1 (6 bases). The CDR3 has 17 residues. Germline V lookup: CDR1 SGHRS, CDR2 YFSETQ. V lost 2 bases and J 0 bases, leaving 12 bases between the germline ends. The CDR3 here is CASSFRTVGSGANVLTF. Written as DNA, the CDR3 is TGCGCCAGCAGCTTTAGGACAGTTGGCTCTGGGGCCAACGTCCTGACTTTC. The whole variable domain, remainder taken from reference TRBV5-1 and TRBJ2-6, is KAGVTQTPRYLIKTRGQQVTLSCSPISGHRSVSWYQQTPGQGLQFLFEYFSETQRNKGNFPGRFSGRQFSNSRSEMNVSTLELGDSALYLCASSFRTVGSGANVLTFGAGSRLTVL.

The J gene is TRBJ1-2, the V gene TRBV5-6, with 7 bases that match TRBD1. This CDR3 spans 14 amino acids. The germline V gene has CDR1 SGHDT and CDR2 YYEEEE. With V trimmed by 4 bases and J by 5 bases, 8 bases remained unmatched. In nucleotides, the CDR3 is TGTGCCAGCAGCCCTCCGACAGGGACTTATGGCTACACCTTC. The encoded protein is CASSPPTGTYGYTF.

The chain carries TRBV6-5 and TRBJ1-2; 7 bases agree with TRBD1. The CDR3 is 14 amino acids. V dropped 6 bases and J dropped 4; count of bases not matched to a gene: 8. CDR1 is MNHEY, CDR2 SVGAGI, per germline. The CDR3 sequence: CASRKSGTVYGYTF. CDR3 bases: TGTGCCAGCAGAAAGTCTGGGACAGTCTATGGCTACACCTTC.

This clone was counted a few times. The chain is built from TRBV5-6 and TRBJ1-6; D is undetermined. The germline V gene encodes CDR1 SGHDT and CDR2 YYEEEE. Trimming pared 0 bases from V and 9 bases from J, leaving 13 bases between. The CDR3 has 15 residues. This chain's CDR3 is CASSLGQTGSSPLHF. The CDR3 coding sequence is TGTGCCAGCAGCTTGGGACAAACCGGGAGTTCACCCCTCCACTTT.

The chain joins TRBV27 to TRBJ2-1; TRBD1 aligns across 8 bases. V trimming: 1 base; J trimming: 2 bases; junction bases outside the gene matches: 7. This CDR3 has 17 residues. Germline CDR1 and CDR2: MNHEY and SMNVEV (reference sequence). The CDR3 region is CASSLYWDRLPYNEQFF. In DNA form, the CDR3 reads TGTGCCAGCAGTTTATATTGGGACAGGTTGCCCTACAATGAGCAGTTCTTC.

This clone was counted only a few times. The chain combines TRBV2 with TRBJ2-3, with 8 positions matching TRBD2. The CDR3 is made up of 16 amino acids. V shed 5 bases and J 2 bases; nucleotides not matched to a gene: 9. Germline assignment: CDR1 SNHLY and CDR2 FYNNEI. CDR3 protein: CASSLAGLLYTDTQYF. CDR3 nucleotides: TGTGCCAGCAGTCTAGCGGGCCTTCTCTACACAGATACGCAGTATTTT.

There are a few counts of this clone. The gene calls are TRBV10-3 and TRBJ1-4; 7 nucleotides align to TRBD1. CDR3 length: 14 amino acids. With 6 bases clipped from V and 4 bases from J, the junction kept 5 bases outside the gene matches. Germline CDR1 ENHRY, CDR2 SYGVKD. CDR3 coding DNA: TGTGCCATCAGACCCGGGACAGATAATGAAAAACTGTTTTTT. This codes for CAIRPGTDNEKLFF.

The rearrangement joins TRBV29-1 to TRBJ2-3; the D gene is possibly TRBD1 (7 bases). CDR3 length: 16 amino acids. V was trimmed by 5 bases and J by 4 bases, leaving 22 bases between them. Per germline, CDR1 SQVTM and CDR2 ANQGSEA. CDR3 amino acids: CSVSRKRRGLADTQYF. The CDR3 DNA is TGCAGCGTTAGCCGGAAGCGGAGGGGGCTGGCAGATACGCAGTATTTT.

In nucleotides, the CDR3 is TGTGCCAGCAGTGACCGACAGTTGCATGAGCAGTTCTTC. Translating gives CASSDRQLHEQFF. V gene TRBV25-1 combines with J gene TRBJ2-1; tentatively, D is TRBD1 (5 bases). The CDR3 runs to 13 residues. Per germline, CDR1 MGHDK and CDR2 SYGVNS. With 3 bases removed from V and 8 bases from J, the gap between germline ends came to 11 bases.

J is TRBJ2-5 and V is TRBV5-1; possibly TRBD2 for D (6 bases). CDR1 SGHRS and CDR2 YFSETQ come from the germline V gene. This CDR3 is 14 amino acids long. Trimming stripped 3 bases from V and 1 base from J, with 10 bases between. CDR3 sequence (DNA): TGCGCCAGCAGCTGGGGGGAGACCCAAGAGACCCAGTACTTC. Its translation: CASSWGETQETQYF. The full variable domain, rest sourced from reference TRBV5-1 and TRBJ2-5, is KAGVTQTPRYLIKTRGQQVTLSCSPISGHRSVSWYQQTPGQGLQFLFEYFSETQRNKGNFPGRFSGRQFSNSRSEMNVSTLELGDSALYLCASSWGETQETQYFGPGTRLLVL.

The count of this clone is one. CDR3 region: CASSTTGGAYGYTF. The CDR3 nucleotides are TGTGCCAGTAGTACAACAGGGGGCGCTTATGGCTACACCTTC. The chain is built from TRBV19 and TRBJ1-2; 9 bases fit TRBD1. This CDR3 region has 14 residues. J lost 5 bases, V lost 4 bases, and 5 bases had no gene match. Germline values: CDR1 LNHDA, CDR2 SQIVND (reference sequence).

The chain employs TRBV6-2 or TRBV6-3 and TRBJ1-5, with TRBD1 matching over 11 bases. Germline V gene sequence: CDR1 MNHEY, CDR2 SVGEGT. The CDR3 has 15 residues. The V and J ends lost 5 bases and 5 bases, in that order; junction bases with no gene match: 5. Here the CDR3 DNA reads TGTGCCAGCAGTGACCGGGACAGGGGGGATCAGCCCCAGCATTTT. It is translated as CASSDRDRGDQPQHF.

The chain carries TRBV7-2 and TRBJ2-3; maybe TRBD2 (6 bases). The CDR3 loop spans 15 amino acids. V lost 2 bases and J 5 bases, leaving 14 bases between the germline ends. Germline CDR1 and CDR2: SGHTA and FQGNSA. The CDR3 sequence: CASSLSGSGVDTQYF. The CDR3 DNA reads TGTGCCAGCAGCTTAAGTGGTAGCGGTGTAGATACGCAGTATTTT. Using reference TRBV7-2 and TRBJ2-3 for the parts outside the CDR3, the full variable domain is GAGVSQSPSNKVTEKGKDVELRCDPISGHTALYWYRQSLGQGLEFLIYFQGNSAPDKSGLPSDRFSAERTGGSVSTLTIQRTQQEDSAVYLCASSLSGSGVDTQYFGPGTRLTVL.

V usage is TRBV7-8 and J usage is TRBJ2-3; D might be TRBD2 (6 bases). The V end was cut by 0 bases, the J end by 6 bases, with 13 bases between. Germline CDR1 reads SGHVS; CDR2 reads FQNEAQ. This CDR3 spans 15 amino acids. The CDR3: CASSLAEAGRDTQYF. CDR3 DNA: TGTGCCAGCAGCTTAGCCGAGGCAGGGAGGGATACGCAGTATTTT.